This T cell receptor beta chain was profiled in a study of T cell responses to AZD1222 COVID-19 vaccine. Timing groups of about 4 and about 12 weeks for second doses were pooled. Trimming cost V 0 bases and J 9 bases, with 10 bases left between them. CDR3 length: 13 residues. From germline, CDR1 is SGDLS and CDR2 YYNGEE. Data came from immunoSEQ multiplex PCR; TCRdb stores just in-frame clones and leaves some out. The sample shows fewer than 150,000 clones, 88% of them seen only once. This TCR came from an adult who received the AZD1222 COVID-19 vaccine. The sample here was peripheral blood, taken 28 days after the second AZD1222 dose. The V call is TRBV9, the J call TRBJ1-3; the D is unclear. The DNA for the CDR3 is TGTGCCAGCAGCGTAGATCGGGGTAGCACCATATATTTT. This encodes CASSVDRGSTIYF.